This T cell receptor (beta chain) was observed in a study of T cell responses to AZD1222 COVID-19 vaccine. Study results and caveats: Donors, mostly white British, included more females; clonal diversity was possibly underestimated.

Assay used: immunoSEQ multiplex PCR; TCRdb lists only in-frame clones, some missing. The sample has under 150,000 clones, 88% seen once; the top ten hold around 8.7%. V lost 4 bases and J lost 0, with 11 bases in between. The CDR3 runs to 14 residues. Per the germline V gene, CDR1 is SGDLS and CDR2 is YYNGEE. This clone was seen only once. Antigen: not known. The chain employs TRBV9 and TRBJ2-7; D might be TRBD1 or TRBD2, each matching 5 bases. The TCR originated in an adult in good health. The specimen comprised peripheral blood, sampled on day 0 of AZD1222 vaccination. CDR3 coding DNA: TGTGCCAGCAGCCTGGGGGTTCTCTCCTACGAGCAGTACTTC. It encodes CASSLGVLSYEQYF.